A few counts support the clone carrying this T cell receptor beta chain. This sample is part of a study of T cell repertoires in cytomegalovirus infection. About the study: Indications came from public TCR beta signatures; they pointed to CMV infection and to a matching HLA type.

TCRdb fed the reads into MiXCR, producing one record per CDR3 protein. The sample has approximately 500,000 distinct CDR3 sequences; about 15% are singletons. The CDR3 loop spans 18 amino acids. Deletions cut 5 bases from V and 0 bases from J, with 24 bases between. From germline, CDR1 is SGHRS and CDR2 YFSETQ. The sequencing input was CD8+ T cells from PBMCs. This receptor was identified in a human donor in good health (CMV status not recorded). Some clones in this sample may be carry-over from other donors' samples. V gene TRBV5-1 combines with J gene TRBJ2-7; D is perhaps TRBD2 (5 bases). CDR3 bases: TGCGCCAGCAGTTTTGAAACCTGGGAGACGGAAGCCTCCTACGAGCAGTACTTC. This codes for CASSFETWETEASYEQYF.